A single sample is the source of the 4 T cell receptor beta chains below, sequenced in a study of vaccination and CD4 T cells after COVID-19. Time point noted: late sampling 161 to 241 days after vaccination in three convalescent patients. TCRdb fed the PCR reads into MiXCR, producing one record per CDR3 protein. The profile shows roughly 31,000 distinct CDR3 sequences, approximately 49% of them singletons. Sequencing used CD4+ T cells from blood, obtained about 7 months after SARS-CoV-2 vaccination. All receptors derive from a human donor who had recovered from COVID-19.

The V and J genes are TRBV29-1 and TRBJ1-2, with 7 bases matching TRBD1. Germline values: CDR1 SQVTM, CDR2 ANQGSEA. With V trimmed by 4 bases and J by 8 bases, 10 bases remained unmatched. The CDR3 consists of 13 residues. The CDR3 DNA reads as TGCAGCGTTGCCGGGACAGCCCCGCCCGGCTACACCTTC. Translated: CSVAGTAPPGYTF.

The rearrangement joins TRBV20-1 to TRBJ2-7; D not certain. This CDR3 is 13 amino acids long. Germline V gene sequence: CDR1 DFQATT, CDR2 SNEGSKA (reference sequence). V lost 2 bases and J 2 bases, leaving 10 bases between the germline ends. CDR3 DNA sequence: TGCAGTGCTAGACCGACACCTACCTACGAGCAGTACTTC. It yields the protein CSARPTPTYEQYF.

This clonotype occurred once. J is TRBJ1-1 and V is TRBV4-1; D might be TRBD1 (6 bases). CDR3 size: 15 residues. Trimming took off 4 bases at V and 5 bases at J, with 17 bases between the two ends. Germline V lookup: CDR1 MGHRA, CDR2 YSYEKL. CDR3 DNA: TGCGCCAGCAGCCCATTCTCGGACAGCTTTACTGAAGCTTTCTTT. The encoded protein is CASSPFSDSFTEAFF.

There are a few counts of this clonotype. The gene calls are TRBV7-2 and TRBJ2-5; tentative D call: TRBD2 (6 bases). From germline, CDR1 is SGHTA and CDR2 FQGNSA. This CDR3 region has 15 residues. Trimming pared 4 bases from V and 5 bases from J, leaving 17 bases between. The CDR3 DNA reads as TGTGCCAGCAGCTCCCGTTGGGAGGACCGGGAGACCCAGTACTTC. Translation: CASSSRWEDRETQYF.